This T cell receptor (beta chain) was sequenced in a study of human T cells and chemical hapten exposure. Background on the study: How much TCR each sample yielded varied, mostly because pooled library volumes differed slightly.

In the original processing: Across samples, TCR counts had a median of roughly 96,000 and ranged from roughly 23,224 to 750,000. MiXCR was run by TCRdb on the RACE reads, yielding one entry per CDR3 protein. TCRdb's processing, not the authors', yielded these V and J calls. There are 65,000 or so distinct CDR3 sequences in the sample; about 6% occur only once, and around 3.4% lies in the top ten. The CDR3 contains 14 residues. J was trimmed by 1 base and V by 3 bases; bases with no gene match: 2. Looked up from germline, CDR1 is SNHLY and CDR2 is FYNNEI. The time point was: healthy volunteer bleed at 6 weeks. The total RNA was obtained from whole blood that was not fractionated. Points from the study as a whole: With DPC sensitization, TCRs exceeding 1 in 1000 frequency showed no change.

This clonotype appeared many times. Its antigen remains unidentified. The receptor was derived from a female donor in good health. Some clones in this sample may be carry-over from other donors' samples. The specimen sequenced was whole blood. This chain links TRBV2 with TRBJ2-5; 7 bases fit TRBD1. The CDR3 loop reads CASSDGTAQETQYF. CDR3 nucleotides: TGTGCCAGCAGTGACGGGACAGCCCAAGAGACCCAGTACTTC.